This T cell receptor (beta chain) stems from a study of cytomegalovirus exposure and HLA in healthy donors. Background on the study: Per a later analysis, the 666 first-cohort and 95 to 150 validation repertoires shared one platform.

Study-level findings and limits: Clusters of TCRs from the first cohort tended to co-occur in the roughly 120 validation repertoires (as a later analysis found). According to reports, the classifier identified cytomegalovirus status with high specificity and sensitivity.

Germline loops: CDR1 SEHNR, CDR2 FQNEAQ (reference sequence). CDR3 length: 15 residues. With V trimmed by 6 bases and J by 5 bases, 11 bases remained unmatched. A single count supports this clone. Its antigen is currently unknown. This table comes from immunoSEQ multiplex PCR, and its TCRdb copy is limited to in-frame clones, with some not included. The data show tens of thousands of clones, approximately 96% seen once. Source material: PBMCs. The gene calls are TRBV7-9 and TRBJ2-5, with 8 positions matching TRBD1. The clonotype comes from a man aged 18-30 years in good health and CMV-seronegative. The CDR3 coding sequence is TGTGCCAGCAGTCCACGGACAGGGAGTATTGAGACCCAGTACTTC. It yields the protein CASSPRTGSIETQYF.